A single sample is the source of the 27 T cell receptor beta chains below, sequenced in a study of glioma-infiltrating T cells after dendritic cell vaccination. Documented time point: after dendritic cell vaccination, including at tumor progression/relapse. Libraries were prepared by immunoSEQ multiplex PCR; TCRdb keeps only in-frame clonotypes and omits some of them. Among just under 60,000 clones listed, around 85% were seen once. Sequenced material: blood, taken after dendritic cell vaccination. All receptors come from a human donor with glioblastoma.

The V gene is TRBV7-6, the J gene TRBJ2-6; TRBD2 agrees at 10 bases. The V and J ends lost 1 base and 3 bases, in that order; junction bases with no gene match: 6. Germline values: CDR1 SGHVS, CDR2 FNYEAQ. The CDR3 has 18 residues. The chain's CDR3 is CASSLVASGGGGANVLTF. In DNA, the CDR3 is TGTGCCAGCAGCTTAGTCGCTAGCGGGGGCGGTGGGGCCAACGTCCTGACTTTC.

Only a few counts were recorded for this clone. V is TRBV2 and J is TRBJ1-1; D unresolved. Germline V gene sequence: CDR1 SNHLY, CDR2 FYNNEI. Trimming stripped 7 bases from V and 10 bases from J, with 10 bases between. The CDR3 covers 10 residues. DNA for the CDR3: TGTGCCAGCAACGCCCCTAGAGCTTTCTTT. This translates into CASNAPRAFF. The variable domain in full, completed from reference TRBV2 and TRBJ1-1, reads EPEVTQTPSHQVTQMGQEVILRCVPISNHLYFYWYRQILGQKVEFLVSFYNNEISEKSEIFDDQFSVERPDGSNFTLKIRSTKLEDSAMYFCASNAPRAFFGQGTRLTVV.

The chain employs TRBV30 and TRBJ1-4, with D possibly TRBD1 on 6 matching bases. Germline-derived CDR1 and CDR2 are GTSNPN and SVGIG (reference sequence). The CDR3 is 13 residues long. With 1 base removed from V and 8 bases from J, the gap between germline ends came to 11 bases. CDR3 nucleotides: TGTGCCTGGAGTGCATCGGGGGGCGAAAAACTGTTTTTT. Its translation: CAWSASGGEKLFF.

The chain has TRBV30 and TRBJ1-4; TRBD1 is a possible D gene (6 bases). The length of the CDR3 is 15 residues. Germline loops: CDR1 GTSNPN, CDR2 SVGIG (reference sequence). V was trimmed by 2 bases and J by 6 bases, leaving 16 bases between them. CDR3 nucleotide sequence: TGTGCCTGGAGTCCCGGGGGGCGTGATTATGAAAAACTGTTTTTT. It yields the protein CAWSPGGRDYEKLFF.

The sample holds a few counts of this clone. The rearrangement joins TRBV4-1 to TRBJ2-1, with 13 bases fitting TRBD2. Germline V gene sequence: CDR1 MGHRA, CDR2 YSYEKL. This CDR3 has 17 amino acids. Unmatched junction bases numbered 13, after V lost 3 bases and J lost 11 bases. CDR3: CASSQGLAGPLRPQQFF. Here the CDR3 DNA reads TGCGCCAGCAGCCAGGGACTAGCGGGGCCCCTCAGGCCCCAGCAGTTCTTC.

The table lists this clone with a few counts. The CDR3 loop reads CASSQGQGDGTEAFF. The CDR3 bases are TGCGCCAGCAGCCAGGGACAGGGGGATGGGACTGAAGCTTTCTTT. The V gene is TRBV4-1, the J gene TRBJ1-1; TRBD1 agrees at 11 bases. The CDR3 spans 15 residues. Germline trimming cut 3 bases from V and 5 bases from J; bases unmatched to any gene: 5. Germline lookup yields CDR1 MGHRA and CDR2 YSYEKL.

This chain links TRBV7-9 with TRBJ1-6; TRBD1 might be the D (6 bases). The CDR3 extends over 18 amino acids. Germline V gene data show CDR1 as SEHNR and CDR2 as FQNEAQ (reference sequence). With 4 bases removed from V and 5 bases from J, the gap between germline ends came to 21 bases. In nucleotides, the CDR3 is TGTGCCAGCAGCTCAGAATTGGTACAGGGCTCTAATAATTCACCCCTCCACTTT. Translation: CASSSELVQGSNNSPLHF.

This clone came up once. J is TRBJ1-3 and V is TRBV19; 10 bases are a match to TRBD1. CDR1 LNHDA and CDR2 SQIVND come from the germline V gene (reference sequence). Losses at the gene ends were 8 bases for V and 3 bases for J; bases not matched to a gene: 7. This CDR3 is built from 15 residues. The CDR3 sequence: CASRRQGARGNTIYF. DNA for the CDR3: TGTGCCAGTCGTCGACAGGGGGCACGTGGAAACACCATATATTTT.

V and J are TRBV4-2 and TRBJ1-1; TRBD1 might be the D (6 bases). CDR3 length equals 13 residues. The V end was cut by 8 bases, the J end by 1 base, with 11 bases between. Per germline, CDR1 LGHNA and CDR2 YNFKEQ. This CDR3 is CASGNRANTEAFF. The CDR3 DNA is TGTGCCAGCGGCAACAGGGCGAACACTGAAGCTTTCTTT.

The chain links TRBV4-3 to TRBJ2-7, with D maybe TRBD1 (5 bases). V dropped 0 bases and J dropped 9 bases, with 21 bases sitting between them. Per germline, CDR1 LGHNA and CDR2 YSLEER. The CDR3 contains 16 residues. CDR3 protein: CASSQETLRAPQVQYF. The CDR3 DNA sequence: TGCGCCAGCAGCCAAGAGACCCTCAGGGCCCCTCAAGTGCAGTACTTC.

The J gene is TRBJ2-7, the V gene TRBV27; 8 bases match TRBD1. In germline, CDR1 is MNHEY, CDR2 SMNVEV (reference sequence). V dropped 2 bases and J dropped 5; count of bases not matched to a gene: 5. CDR3 size: 14 residues. Here the CDR3 reads CASSLGDRRDEQYF. The CDR3 DNA is TGTGCCAGCAGTTTAGGGGACAGGAGAGACGAGCAGTACTTC.

The chain links TRBV7-2 to TRBJ2-7; 9 positions agree with TRBD2. With V trimmed by 1 base and J by 3 bases, 4 bases remained unmatched. The germline CDR1 and CDR2 sequences are SGHTA and FQGNSA. The CDR3 loop spans 15 amino acids. CDR3: CASSLGTSVLYEQYF. In DNA, the CDR3 is TGTGCCAGCAGCTTAGGGACTAGCGTTCTCTACGAGCAGTACTTC.

The CDR3 sequence is CASSFVQGADGELFF. CDR3 DNA sequence: TGTGCCAGCAGCTTCGTACAGGGGGCTGACGGGGAGCTGTTTTTT. This sequence joins TRBV7-8 and TRBJ2-2; 9 nucleotides match TRBD1. The germline CDR1 and CDR2 sequences are SGHVS and FQNEAQ. The CDR3 runs 15 residues. J was trimmed by 7 bases and V by 3 bases; bases with no gene match: 6.

The gene calls are TRBV5-1 and TRBJ1-4; D is perhaps TRBD1 (5 bases). The V end lost 4 bases, the J end lost 3 bases, and 19 bases lay between the germline ends. CDR1 and CDR2 from the germline V gene are SGHRS and YFSETQ. The CDR3 covers 17 residues. The CDR3 DNA reads as TGCGCCAGCAGCCGTCAGCCAGGGCAGGCCGCTAATGAAAAACTGTTTTTT. Translated: CASSRQPGQAANEKLFF. Based on the CDR3 plus reference TRBV5-1 and TRBJ1-4, the full variable domain is KAGVTQTPRYLIKTRGQQVTLSCSPISGHRSVSWYQQTPGQGLQFLFEYFSETQRNKGNFPGRFSGRQFSNSRSEMNVSTLELGDSALYLCASSRQPGQAANEKLFFGSGTQLSVL.

The V call is TRBV7-2, the J call TRBJ2-2, with D perhaps TRBD2 (5 bases). Trimming took 8 bases from V and 3 from J, leaving 19 bases between them. This CDR3 region has 16 residues. Germline loops: CDR1 SGHTA, CDR2 FQGNSA. In DNA, the CDR3 is TGTGCCAGCCGCAAGTATACGGGGAGTTACACCGGGGAGCTGTTTTTT. Translation gives CASRKYTGSYTGELFF.

This clone was seen more than once but under ten times. This sequence joins TRBV6-5 and TRBJ1-1; D is perhaps TRBD1 (6 bases). The germline CDR1 and CDR2 sequences are MNHEY and SVGAGI. The V and J ends lost 6 bases and 5 bases respectively, with 19 bases between them. This CDR3 has 15 amino acids. CDR3: CASRQTLGGGTEAFF. CDR3 in DNA: TGTGCCAGCAGACAAACCTTAGGGGGAGGGACTGAAGCTTTCTTT.

The chain combines TRBV4-1 with TRBJ2-3; 8 nucleotides match TRBD2. This CDR3 has 15 amino acids. Germline loops: CDR1 MGHRA, CDR2 YSYEKL. V trimming: 6 bases; J trimming: 1 base; junction bases outside the gene matches: 6. The CDR3 region has the DNA TGCGCCAGCAGAGGAACGGGGGGGGGCACAGATACGCAGTATTTT. It codes for CASRGTGGGTDTQYF.

V is TRBV25-1 and J is TRBJ2-7; D is possibly TRBD2 (6 bases). The germline CDR1 and CDR2 sequences are MGHDK and SYGVNS. Between the trimmed V and J ends, which lost 3 bases and 0 bases, there was a span of 18 bases. The length of the CDR3 is 17 residues. The CDR3 sequence: CASSDSGRGTGSYEQYF. CDR3 in DNA: TGTGCCAGCAGTGACAGCGGGCGAGGAACCGGCTCCTACGAGCAGTACTTC.

The chain employs TRBV29-1 and TRBJ1-4, with 7 bases aligning to TRBD1. V shed 5 bases and J 4 bases; nucleotides not matched to a gene: 10. The CDR3 totals 15 residues. The germline V gene has CDR1 SQVTM and CDR2 ANQGSEA. The DNA for the CDR3 is TGCAGCGTTACTCTACCCGGGACAGATAATGAAAAACTGTTTTTT. Amino acid sequence: CSVTLPGTDNEKLFF.

The chain links TRBV6-6 to TRBJ1-1; D possibly corresponds to TRBD1 (5 bases). The CDR3 contains 14 residues. CDR1 is MNHNY, CDR2 SVGAGI, per germline (reference sequence). V was pared by 3 bases and J by 1 base, with 9 bases between. CDR3 in DNA: TGTGCCAGCAGTTATGACCAGGGGAACACTGAAGCTTTCTTT. It specifies CASSYDQGNTEAFF.

The gene calls are TRBV7-9 and TRBJ2-5; a weak D match, TRBD2 (5 bases). Trimming removed 0 bases at V and 2 bases at J, with 10 bases between. The CDR3 totals 15 residues. Germline V gene sequence: CDR1 SEHNR, CDR2 FQNEAQ (reference sequence). The CDR3 protein is CASSLAKRGQETQYF. DNA of the CDR3: TGTGCCAGCAGCTTAGCCAAGCGCGGGCAAGAGACCCAGTACTTC.

V and J are TRBV2 and TRBJ1-1; D is ambiguous. CDR3 length: 11 amino acids. CDR1 is SNHLY and CDR2 is FYNNEI in the germline V gene. V lost 4 bases, J lost 11 bases, and 11 bases lay in between. DNA for the CDR3: TGTGCCAGCAGTGTTTTAAGTGAGGCTTTCTTT. Its translation: CASSVLSEAFF. Together with reference TRBV2 and TRBJ1-1, the CDR3 gives the full variable domain: EPEVTQTPSHQVTQMGQEVILRCVPISNHLYFYWYRQILGQKVEFLVSFYNNEISEKSEIFDDQFSVERPDGSNFTLKIRSTKLEDSAMYFCASSVLSEAFFGQGTRLTVV.

The V call is TRBV7-2, the J call TRBJ1-6; D remains unclear. Trimming stripped 1 base from V and 2 bases from J, with 9 bases between. Germline V gene sequence: CDR1 SGHTA, CDR2 FQGNSA. The CDR3 sequence is 16 residues long. CDR3 DNA: TGTGCCAGCAGCTTAGGTGGAGGGACCTATAATTCACCCCTCCACTTT. Protein product: CASSLGGGTYNSPLHF. Full variable domain (missing parts from reference TRBV7-2 and TRBJ1-6): GAGVSQSPSNKVTEKGKDVELRCDPISGHTALYWYRQSLGQGLEFLIYFQGNSAPDKSGLPSDRFSAERTGGSVSTLTIQRTQQEDSAVYLCASSLGGGTYNSPLHFGNGTRLTVT.

The V gene is TRBV15, the J gene TRBJ1-1; 9 bases are a match to TRBD1. The CDR3 is 15 residues long. Germline CDR1 and CDR2: LNHNV and YYDKDF (reference sequence). Trimming at V came to 3 bases and at J to 1 base, leaving 3 bases not matched to a gene. CDR3 region: CATSRETGGNTEAFF. The CDR3 coding sequence is TGTGCCACCAGCAGGGAGACAGGGGGGAACACTGAAGCTTTCTTT.

This clone came up once. The rearrangement uses TRBV7-2 and TRBJ1-3; 10 bases agree with TRBD1. With V trimmed by 2 bases and J by 7 bases, 2 bases remained unmatched. Germline V gene lookup returns CDR1 SGHTA and CDR2 FQGNSA. This CDR3 contains 14 residues. Here the CDR3 DNA reads TGTGCCAGCAGCTTAACGGGACAGGGGAACACCATATATTTT. Protein: CASSLTGQGNTIYF.

The rearrangement uses TRBV7-2 and TRBJ2-7; D call uncertain. Germline values: CDR1 SGHTA, CDR2 FQGNSA. Trimming pared 5 bases from V and 2 bases from J, leaving 4 bases between. This CDR3 has 11 amino acids. CDR3 sequence: CASSPAYEQYF. CDR3 DNA: TGTGCCAGCAGCCCAGCCTACGAGCAGTACTTC.

V and J are TRBV11-3 and TRBJ1-1; unclear D gene. In germline, CDR1 is SGHNT, CDR2 YENEEA. V was cut by 1 base and J by 5 bases, with 11 bases left in between. The CDR3 is 14 residues long. The CDR3 spells CASSLGSSWTEAFF. CDR3 in DNA: TGTGCCAGCAGCTTAGGGTCTAGTTGGACTGAAGCTTTCTTT.